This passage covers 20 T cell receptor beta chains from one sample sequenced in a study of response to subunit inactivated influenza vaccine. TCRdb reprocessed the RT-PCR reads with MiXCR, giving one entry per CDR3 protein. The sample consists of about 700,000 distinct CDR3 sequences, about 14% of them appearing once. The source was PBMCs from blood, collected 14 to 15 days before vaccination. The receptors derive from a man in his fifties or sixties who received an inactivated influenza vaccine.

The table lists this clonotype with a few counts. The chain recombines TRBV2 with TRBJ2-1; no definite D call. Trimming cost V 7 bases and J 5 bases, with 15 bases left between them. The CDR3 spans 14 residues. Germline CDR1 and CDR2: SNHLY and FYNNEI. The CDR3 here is CASKRPAENNEQFF. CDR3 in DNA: TGTGCCAGCAAACGTCCCGCGGAGAACAATGAGCAGTTCTTC.

The CDR3 spells CATSQPGQGFGGETQYF. CDR3 nucleotide sequence: TGTGCCACCAGCCAACCGGGACAGGGGTTTGGTGGAGAGACCCAGTACTTC. This chain joins TRBV24-1 and TRBJ2-5; 10 nucleotides match TRBD1. Germline CDR1 KGHDR, CDR2 SFDVKD. The V and J ends lost 7 bases and 4 bases, in that order; junction bases with no gene match: 14. This CDR3 comprises 17 residues.

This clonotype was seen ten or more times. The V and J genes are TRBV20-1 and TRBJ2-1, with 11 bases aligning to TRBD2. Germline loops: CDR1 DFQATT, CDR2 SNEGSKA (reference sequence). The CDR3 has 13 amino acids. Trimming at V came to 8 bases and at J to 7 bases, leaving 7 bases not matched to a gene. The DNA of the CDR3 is TGCAGTACGCTAGCGGGAGGAGGGAATGAGCAGTTCTTC. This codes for CSTLAGGGNEQFF.

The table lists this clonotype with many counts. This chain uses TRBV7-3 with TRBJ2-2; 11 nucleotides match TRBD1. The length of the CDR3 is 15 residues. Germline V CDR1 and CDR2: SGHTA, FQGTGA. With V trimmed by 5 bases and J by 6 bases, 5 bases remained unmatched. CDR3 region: CASSGQGARAGELFF. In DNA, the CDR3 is TGTGCCAGCAGCGGACAGGGGGCTCGGGCCGGGGAGCTGTTTTTT.

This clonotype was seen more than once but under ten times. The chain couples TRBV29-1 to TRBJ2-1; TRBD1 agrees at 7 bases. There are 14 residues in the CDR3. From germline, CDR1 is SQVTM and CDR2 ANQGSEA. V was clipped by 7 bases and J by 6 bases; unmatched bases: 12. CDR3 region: CSAFQPTGVNEQFF. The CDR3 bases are TGCAGCGCCTTTCAACCTACAGGGGTCAATGAGCAGTTCTTC.

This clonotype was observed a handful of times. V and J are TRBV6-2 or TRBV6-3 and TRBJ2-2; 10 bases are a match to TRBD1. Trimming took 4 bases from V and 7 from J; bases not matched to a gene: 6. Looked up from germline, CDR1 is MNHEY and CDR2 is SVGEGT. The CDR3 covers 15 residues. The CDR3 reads CASSSRQGASGELFF. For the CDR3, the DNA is TGTGCCAGCAGTTCGAGACAGGGGGCAAGCGGGGAGCTGTTTTTT.

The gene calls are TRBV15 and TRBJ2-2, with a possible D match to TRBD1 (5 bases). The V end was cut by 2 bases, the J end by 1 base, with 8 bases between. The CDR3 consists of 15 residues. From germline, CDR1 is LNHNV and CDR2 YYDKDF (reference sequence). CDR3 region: CATSRHTGNTGELFF. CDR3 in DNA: TGTGCCACCAGCAGACATACAGGGAACACCGGGGAGCTGTTTTTT. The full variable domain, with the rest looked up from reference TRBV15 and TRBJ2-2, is DAMVIQNPRYQVTQFGKPVTLSCSQTLNHNVMYWYQQKSSQAPKLLFHYYDKDFNNEADTPDNFQSRRPNTSFCFLDIRSPGLGDTAMYLCATSRHTGNTGELFFGEGSRLTVL.

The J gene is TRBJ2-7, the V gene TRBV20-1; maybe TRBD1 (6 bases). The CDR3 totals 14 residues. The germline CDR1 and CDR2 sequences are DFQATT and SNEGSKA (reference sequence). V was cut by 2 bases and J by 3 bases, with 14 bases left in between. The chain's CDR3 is CSARLGQYFYEQYF. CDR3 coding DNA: TGCAGTGCTAGATTAGGACAGTACTTCTACGAGCAGTACTTC.

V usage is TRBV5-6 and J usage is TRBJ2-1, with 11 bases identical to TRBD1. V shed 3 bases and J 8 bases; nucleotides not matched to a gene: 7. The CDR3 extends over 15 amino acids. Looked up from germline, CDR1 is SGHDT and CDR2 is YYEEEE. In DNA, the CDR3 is TGTGCCAGCAGCTCTGGACAGGGGGCTTGGGATGAGCAGTTCTTC. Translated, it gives CASSSGQGAWDEQFF.

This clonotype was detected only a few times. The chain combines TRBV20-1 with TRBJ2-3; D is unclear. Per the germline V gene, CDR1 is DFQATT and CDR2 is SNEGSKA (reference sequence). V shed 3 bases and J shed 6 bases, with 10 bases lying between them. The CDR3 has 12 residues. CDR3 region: CSARAPSDTQYF. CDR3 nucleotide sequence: TGCAGTGCTAGGGCTCCGAGCGATACGCAGTATTTT.

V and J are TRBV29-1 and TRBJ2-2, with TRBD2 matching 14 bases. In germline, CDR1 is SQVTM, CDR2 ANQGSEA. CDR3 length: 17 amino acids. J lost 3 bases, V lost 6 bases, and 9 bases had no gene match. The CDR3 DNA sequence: TGCAGCGTGGCTGGGACTAGCGGGGGCCGTTACACCGGGGAGCTGTTTTTT. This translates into CSVAGTSGGRYTGELFF.

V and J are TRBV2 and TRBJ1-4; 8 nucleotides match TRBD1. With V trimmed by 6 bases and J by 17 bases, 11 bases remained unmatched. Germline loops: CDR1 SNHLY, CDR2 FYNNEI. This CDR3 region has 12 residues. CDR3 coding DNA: TGTGCCAGCAGATACTATCAGGGGGCTTGTTTTTTT. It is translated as CASRYYQGACFF.

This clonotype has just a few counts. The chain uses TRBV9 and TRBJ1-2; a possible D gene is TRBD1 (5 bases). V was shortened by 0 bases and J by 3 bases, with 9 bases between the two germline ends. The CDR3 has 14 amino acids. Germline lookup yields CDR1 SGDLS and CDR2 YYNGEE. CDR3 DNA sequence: TGTGCCAGCAGCGTAGCCGGGGGGGACTATGGCTACACCTTC. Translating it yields CASSVAGGDYGYTF.

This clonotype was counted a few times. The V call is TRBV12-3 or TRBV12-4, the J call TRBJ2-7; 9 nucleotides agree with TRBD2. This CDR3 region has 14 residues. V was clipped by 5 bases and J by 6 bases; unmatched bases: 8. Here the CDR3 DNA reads TGTGCCAGCAGTAACCTAGCGGGGAAGGGCGAGCAGTACTTC. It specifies CASSNLAGKGEQYF.

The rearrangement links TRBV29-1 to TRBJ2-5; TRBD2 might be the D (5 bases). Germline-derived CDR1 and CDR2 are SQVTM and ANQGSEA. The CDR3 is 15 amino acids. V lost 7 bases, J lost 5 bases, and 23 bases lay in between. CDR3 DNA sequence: TGCAGCGCAAGCGGAAAACCCGGCAACGTGGAGACCCAGTACTTC. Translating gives CSASGKPGNVETQYF.

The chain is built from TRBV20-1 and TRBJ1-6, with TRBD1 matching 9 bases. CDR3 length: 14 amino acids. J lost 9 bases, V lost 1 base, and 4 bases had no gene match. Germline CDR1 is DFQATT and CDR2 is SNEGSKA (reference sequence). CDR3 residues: CSARAGTGISPLHF. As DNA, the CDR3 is TGCAGTGCTAGAGCAGGGACAGGGATTTCACCCCTCCACTTT.

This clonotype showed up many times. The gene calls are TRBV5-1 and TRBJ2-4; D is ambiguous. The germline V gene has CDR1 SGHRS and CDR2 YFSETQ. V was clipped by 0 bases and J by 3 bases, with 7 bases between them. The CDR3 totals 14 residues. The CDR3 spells CASSLVDGKNIQYF. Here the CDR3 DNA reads TGCGCCAGCAGCTTGGTGGATGGCAAAAACATTCAGTACTTC.

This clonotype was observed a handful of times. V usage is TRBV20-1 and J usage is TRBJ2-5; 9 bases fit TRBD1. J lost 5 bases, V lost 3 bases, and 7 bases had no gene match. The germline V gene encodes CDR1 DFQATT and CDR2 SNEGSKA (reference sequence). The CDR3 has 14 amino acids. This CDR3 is CSARSTGGSETQYF. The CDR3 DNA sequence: TGCAGTGCTAGGTCAACAGGGGGCTCTGAGACCCAGTACTTC.

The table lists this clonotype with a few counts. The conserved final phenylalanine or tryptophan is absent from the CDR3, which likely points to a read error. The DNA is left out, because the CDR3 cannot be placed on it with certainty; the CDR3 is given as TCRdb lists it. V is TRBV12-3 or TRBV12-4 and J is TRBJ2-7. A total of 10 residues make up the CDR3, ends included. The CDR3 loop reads CASSQYEFRS.

CDR3 DNA sequence: TGCGCCAGCAGCCAAACTCTCTCCCAGGGAGGTCGAGAAAAACTGTTTTTT. This gives the protein CASSQTLSQGGREKLFF. The chain has TRBV4-3 and TRBJ1-4, with a tentative D call TRBD1 (5 bases). V was trimmed by 2 bases and J by 8 bases, leaving 21 bases between them. Germline CDR1 is LGHNA and CDR2 is YSLEER. This CDR3 is built from 17 residues.